This T cell receptor (beta chain) was observed in a study of HIV-infected patients and healthy controls. Each CDR3 protein gets one entry after TCRdb re-called the 5' RACE reads with MiXCR. The repertoire holds about 64,000 distinct CDR3 sequences, with 15% to 20% as singletons. The V end lost 3 bases, the J end lost 3 bases, and 10 bases lay between the germline ends. Germline CDR1 and CDR2: LNHDA and SQIVND (reference sequence). This CDR3 has 14 amino acids. Sequencing was done on a sample of CD4+ T cells from blood. The rearrangement joins TRBV19 to TRBJ2-3; D not resolved. The clonotype was recovered from a human donor in good health. The CDR3 nucleotides are TGTGCCAGTAGTATCGCGGCGACAACAGATACGCAGTATTTT. This translates into CASSIAATTDTQYF.